The present entry profiles one T cell receptor (beta chain) with its context. These data are taken from a study of prognosis after radiotherapy for stage I lung cancer. By two-round multiplex PCR, the TCR beta CDR3 was amplified from genomic DNA. Primers were specific to each TRBV and TRBJ gene in first-round PCR. MiXCR, applied by TCRdb to the multiplex PCR reads, yields one record per CDR3 protein. The sample lists fewer than 25,000 distinct CDR3 sequences, 50% to 60% occurring once. With V trimmed by 2 bases and J by 3 bases, 4 bases remained unmatched. The germline CDR1 and CDR2 sequences are MNHEY and SVGAGI. CDR3 size: 14 residues.

Sequenced here: PBMCs, sampled before or after stereotactic body radiation therapy (not recorded which). The J gene is TRBJ2-7, the V gene TRBV6-5, with 7 bases identical to TRBD2. This receptor was obtained from a donor over 45 with non-small cell lung cancer. The CDR3 sequence: CASSYGLVVYEQYF. CDR3 nucleotide sequence: TGTGCCAGCAGTTACGGACTAGTCGTCTACGAGCAGTACTTC.